The 3 T cell receptor beta chains reported below all come from one sample, sequenced in a study of CD8 T cells in ankylosing spondylitis. TCRdb re-analysed the 5' RACE reads in MiXCR, keeping a single row per CDR3 protein. In the table there are around 250,000 distinct CDR3 sequences, approximately 12% of which are singletons. The material sequenced was blood, either unsorted or a sorted T cell fraction (not recorded which). The origin of the receptors is a male donor with ankylosing spondylitis or in good health (not recorded which).

This clonotype was recorded many times. CDR3 DNA sequence: TGTGCCAGCAGCTCCCGACTAGCGGGGCCCCAAGAGACCCAGTACTTC. As protein: CASSSRLAGPQETQYF. The chain has TRBV3-1 and TRBJ2-5; 11 bases are a match to TRBD2. This CDR3 region has 16 residues. The trim removed 5 bases at V and 1 base at J, leaving 6 bases unmatched. Germline loops: CDR1 LGHDT, CDR2 YNNKEL (reference sequence).

The CDR3 here is CASSDSSDTQYF. The DNA of the CDR3 is TGTGCCAGCAGTGATTCTTCAGATACGCAGTATTTT. The chain joins TRBV2 to TRBJ2-3; no definite D call. There are 12 residues in the CDR3. Trimming left V 3 bases short and J 4 bases short, with 5 bases between. Looked up from germline, CDR1 is SNHLY and CDR2 is FYNNEI.

This clonotype was seen a few times. J is TRBJ2-5 and V is TRBV5-4; 11 nucleotides match TRBD2. The CDR3 totals 15 residues. Germline trimming cut 0 bases from V and 3 bases from J; bases unmatched to any gene: 1. The germline V gene encodes CDR1 SGHNT and CDR2 YYREEE (reference sequence). The CDR3, as DNA: TGTGCCAGCAGCTTGGAGGGACTAGCGGAAGAGACCCAGTACTTC. Amino acids: CASSLEGLAEETQYF. The full variable domain, in which reference TRBV5-4 and TRBJ2-5 provide the parts outside the CDR3, is ETGVTQSPTHLIKTRGQQVTLRCSSQSGHNTVSWYQQALGQGPQFIFQYYREEENGRGNFPPRFSGLQFPNYSSELNVNALELDDSALYLCASSLEGLAEETQYFGPGTRLLVL.